This T cell receptor (beta chain) was retrieved from a study of blood T cell repertoires in COVID-19 (dated by TCRdb to about 2020). Background on the whole study: Samples from collaborators originated in the United States, Italy and Spain and spanned both the acute and convalescent phases of COVID-19. The material from the prospective study consisted of cDNA or gDNA derived from T cells, B-cell-depleted T cells, or PBMCs. Subjects who had been exposed to COVID-19, were actively infected with it, or had recovered from it provided the deeply sampled blood TCRbeta repertoires that made up the dataset. The repertoires were made available in a free public database intended to serve as a resource for research on the immune response to SARS-CoV-2. Samples came from the ongoing ImmuneRACE study (first 160 participants) plus 1,254 subjects from 6 global collaborators. The sample metadata nearly always contained a de-identified subject ID, COVID-19 status, age in years and sex. Where available, HLA class I and class II types were obtained from metadata supplied by the sample provider rather than from assay-based typing.

TCRbeta CDR3 regions were amplified from genomic DNA by means of the immunoSEQ Assay, a bias-controlled multiplex PCR. The paper's data handling went like this. Within the assay, amplification of reference gene primers was used to estimate how many nucleated cells each sample contained. Sequence reads were collapsed and filtered to measure the absolute abundance of every unique TCRbeta CDR3 rearrangement. Productive Simpson clonality was computed per sample as the square root of Simpson's diversity index over productive rearrangements. This is the immuneACCESS table as TCRdb keeps it, with only in-frame sequences that have V and J called. A part of the clones is gone; compared with another copy, unresolved V genes explain less than half, and the rest is unexplained. V and J calls and clone size follow that table, whereas D and trimming were derived from the DNA. This sample comprises around 100,000 clones, 84% of them detected only once. About an eighth of the sample is in the top ten clones.

As concerns this clone: Its antigen is still unknown. No base quality information exists; no much larger clone differs at one position.

Whole blood was collected in K2EDTA tubes by collaborating institutions according to the institutions' own protocols. For TCRbeta analysis, collaborators shipped samples as frozen whole blood, isolated PBMCs, or DNA extracted from either of those sample types. The paper's findings and limits, for the study overall: The quantity of clinical and demographic metadata differed by source and by participant and was supplied without curation.

Sample: peripheral blood. The TCR originated in a human donor in a cohort sampled during active or convalescent COVID-19.

This receptor carries the CDR3 CASSQGRDLPGAGANVLTF. In nucleotide form, the sequence is TGCGCCAGCAGCCAAGGCCGGGACCTCCCGGGAGCTGGGGCCAACGTCCTGACTTTC. This chain joins TRBV4-1 to TRBJ2-6; matching of 6 bases hints at TRBD2 as the D gene. The cysteine opens and the phenylalanine closes a CDR3 of 19 amino acids. Only the CDR3 part of the read is kept: 57 bases, read in frame from the first base. Trimming costs V 1 base and J 2 bases, and their ends lie 18 bases apart. The germline V gene sets CDR1 to MGHRA and CDR2 to YSYEKL.